This TCR beta chain was retrieved from a study of a mutant IDH1 vaccine in newly diagnosed glioma. With regard to this clone: Its antigen is unknown.

Germline CDR1 and CDR2: SEHNR and FQNEAQ (reference sequence). There are 18 residues in the CDR3. V was shortened by 6 bases and J by 2 bases, with 23 bases between the two germline ends. Time point reported: week 35, safety follow-up. Vaccination used 300 ug of mutant IDH1 20-mer peptide per dose, with topical imiquimod. The protocol was immunoSEQ multiplex PCR, while the TCRdb copy is restricted to in-frame clones and leaves out a portion. The sample lists tens of thousands of clones, 84% seen once, with roughly 4% in the top ten. This TCR derives from a woman under 30 with glioma. This chain connects TRBV7-9 to TRBJ1-5; D may be TRBD1 (6 bases). The sample here was PBMCs, taken from a glioma patient whose treatment included an IDH1 peptide vaccine. CDR3 in amino acids: CASSFGGSQLGGNQPQHF. CDR3 sequence (DNA): TGTGCCAGCAGTTTCGGGGGCAGTCAGCTAGGTGGCAATCAGCCCCAGCATTTT.